The T cell receptor (beta chain) described here comes from a study of cytomegalovirus exposure and HLA in healthy donors. The wider study: Across more than 350 genotyped donors, approximately 81% landed in the Caucasian-associated ancestry cluster.

Study-level points and caveats: Later on, an analysis tied around 17,000 TCR beta sequences to HLA alleles at 0.05 false discovery rate. The investigators catalogued 150 to 200 TCR beta chains as cytomegalovirus-associated.

Healthy people donating bone marrow made up the donors. Concerning this clone: Its antigen is currently unknown.

PCR was performed using 60 Vbeta and 13 Jbeta primers. Profiling relied on immunoSEQ multiplex PCR, and the TCRdb table lists in-frame clones only, not all of them. Of approximately 100,000 clones listed, 55% to 75% are singletons. Per germline, CDR1 SGHAT and CDR2 FQDESV (reference sequence). The CDR3 is 15 residues long. This chain connects TRBV11-1 to TRBJ2-5, with D possibly being TRBD2 (6 bases). The end of the DNA fits TRBJ2-7 better, so the J call may be wrong. The sample taken for sequencing was PBMCs. The sequence was collected from a man aged 55 to 70 in good health and CMV-seronegative. CDR3 amino acids: CASSLGGEIPYEQYF. The CDR3, as DNA: TGTGCCAGCAGCTTAGGGGGGGAGATCCCCTACGAGCAGTACTTC.